Only a few counts were recorded for the clone carrying this T cell receptor (beta chain). The antigen is not known. Germline V gives CDR1 KGHSH, CDR2 LQKENI. CDR3 size: 16 residues. Trimming cost V 0 bases and J 5 bases; bases outside gene matches: 8. Sample-barcoded 5' priming and a J-beta primer mix drove a second PCR of roughly 7 to 11 cycles. Each CDR3 protein is one row after TCRdb ran MiXCR on the 5' RACE reads. The sample has some 760,000 distinct CDR3 sequences, around a quarter seen once. The data were obtained in a study of blood T cells in healthy people across ages. Regarding the study as a whole: Unsorted PBMCs ruled out conclusive naive versus antigen-experienced comparison. Researchers report that TCR beta diversity correlated strongly with naive T cell percentage. Relative to aged donors, long-lived donors carried more naive CD4+ cells and displayed higher diversity.

Samples each yielded at least 5.5 micrograms of total RNA. The same sample was also studied in work on T cells of mothers and their children.

Source material: blood. The sequence derives from a boy aged 10-17 years in good health. This sequence joins TRBV18 and TRBJ2-5; TRBD1 agrees at 8 bases. CDR3 residues: CASSPPGRGLLETQYF. The CDR3 DNA sequence: TGTGCCAGCTCACCACCCGGCAGGGGGCTGCTGGAGACCCAGTACTTC.